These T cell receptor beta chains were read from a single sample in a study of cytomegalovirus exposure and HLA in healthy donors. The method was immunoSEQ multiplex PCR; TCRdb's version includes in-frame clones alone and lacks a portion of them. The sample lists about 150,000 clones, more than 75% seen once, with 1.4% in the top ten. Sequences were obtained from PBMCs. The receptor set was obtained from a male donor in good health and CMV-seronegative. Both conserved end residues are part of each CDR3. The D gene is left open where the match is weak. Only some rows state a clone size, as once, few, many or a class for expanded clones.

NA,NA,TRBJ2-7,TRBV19,CASSSARSYEQYF,TGTGCCAGTAGTTCAGCGCGATCCTACGAGCAGTACTTC
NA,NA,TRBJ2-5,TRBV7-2,CASSLIVRETQYF,TGTGCCAGCAGCTTAATAGTTCGGGAGACCCAGTACTTC
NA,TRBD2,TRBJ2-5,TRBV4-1,CASSPELAGEETQYF,TGCGCCAGCAGCCCCGAACTAGCGGGGGAAGAGACCCAGTACTTC
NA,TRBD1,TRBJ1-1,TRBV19,CASTTGMNTEAFF,TGTGCCAGTACGACAGGGATGAACACTGAAGCTTTCTTT
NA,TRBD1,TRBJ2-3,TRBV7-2,CASSLADRGSPHTDTQYF,TGTGCCAGCAGCTTAGCCGACAGGGGATCTCCCCATACAGATACGCAGTATTTT
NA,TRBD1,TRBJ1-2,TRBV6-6,CASADRGLGGYTF,TGTGCCAGCGCGGACAGGGGCCTTGGTGGCTACACCTTC
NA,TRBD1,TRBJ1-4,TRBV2,CASSRTGRNEKLSF,TGTGCCAGCAGCCGGACAGGGCGGAATGAAAAACTGTCTTTT
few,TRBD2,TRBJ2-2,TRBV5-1,CASSDGRVTGELFF,TGCGCCAGCAGCGACGGGAGGGTCACCGGGGAGCTGTTTTTT
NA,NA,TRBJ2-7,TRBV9,CASSVEADTYEQYF,TGTGCCAGCAGCGTAGAAGCAGACACCTACGAGCAGTACTTC
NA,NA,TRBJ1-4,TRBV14,CASSQDLRSELFF,TGTGCCAGCAGCCAAGATCTGAGGTCGGAACTGTTTTTT
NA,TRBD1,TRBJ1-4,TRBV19,CASSQTGGWTNEKLFF,TGTGCCAGTAGTCAAACAGGGGGCTGGACTAATGAAAAACTGTTTTTT
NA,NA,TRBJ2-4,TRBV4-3,CARRGSKNIQYF,TGCGCCCGCCGGGGGTCCAAAAACATTCAGTACTTC
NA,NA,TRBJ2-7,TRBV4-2,CASSHGGASPFEQYF,TGTGCCAGCAGCCATGGGGGGGCTAGCCCCTTCGAGCAGTACTTC
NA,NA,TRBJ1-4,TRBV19,CASTDQGFGTNEKLFF,TGTGCCAGTACTGACCAGGGGTTCGGCACTAATGAAAAACTGTTTTTT
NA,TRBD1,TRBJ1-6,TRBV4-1,CASSHGTGQGHSPLHF,TGCGCCAGCAGCCATGGAACGGGACAGGGACATTCACCCCTCCACTTT
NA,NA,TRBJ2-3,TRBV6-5,CASSYAGASTDTQYF,TGTGCCAGCAGTTACGCGGGGGCTAGCACAGATACGCAGTATTTT
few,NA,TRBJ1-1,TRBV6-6,CASSYAGNTEAFF,TGTGCCAGTTCCTACGCGGGGAACACTGAAGCTTTCTTT
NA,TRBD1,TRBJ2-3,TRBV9,CASSVTGTGGTDTQYF,TGTGCCAGCAGCGTTACCGGGACAGGGGGCACAGATACGCAGTATTTT
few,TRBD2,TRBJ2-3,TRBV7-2,CASSLGGSGSVTDTQYF,TGTGCCAGCAGCTTAGGTGGTAGCGGGAGTGTCACAGATACGCAGTATTTT
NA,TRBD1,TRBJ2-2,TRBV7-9,CASRGTANTGELFF,TGTGCCAGCAGGGGGACAGCGAACACCGGGGAGCTGTTTTTT
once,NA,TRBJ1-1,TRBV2,CARQELHTEAFF,TGTGCCAGACAGGAGCTTCACACTGAAGCTTTCTTT
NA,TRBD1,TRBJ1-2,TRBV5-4,CASSLQGIDGYTF,TGTGCCAGCAGCTTACAGGGGATCGACGGCTACACCTTC
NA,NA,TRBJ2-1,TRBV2,CASSEALNEQFF,TGTGCCAGCAGTGAAGCGCTAAATGAGCAGTTCTTC
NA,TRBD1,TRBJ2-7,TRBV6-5,CASNLQGAVFEQYF,TGTGCCAGCAACCTCCAGGGGGCGGTTTTCGAGCAGTACTTC
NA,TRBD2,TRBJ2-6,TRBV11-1,CASSLVAGGLPGANVLTF,TGTGCCAGCAGCTTAGTGGCGGGGGGGCTTCCAGGGGCCAACGTCCTGACTTTC
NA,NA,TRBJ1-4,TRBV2,CASSESLNEKLFF,TGTGCCAGCAGTGAGAGCTTAAATGAAAAACTGTTTTTT
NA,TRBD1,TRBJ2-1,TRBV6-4,CASSEETGNFYEQFF,TGTGCCAGCAGTGAAGAGACAGGGAATTTTTATGAGCAGTTCTTC
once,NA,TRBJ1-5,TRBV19,CASSIRGDSNQPQHF,TGTGCCAGTAGTATAAGAGGAGATAGCAATCAGCCCCAGCATTTT
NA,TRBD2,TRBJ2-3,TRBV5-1,CASSLVASGRDTQYF,TGCGCCAGCAGCTTGGTGGCTAGCGGGAGAGATACGCAGTATTTT
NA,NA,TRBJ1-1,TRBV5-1,CASSLVEGAEAFF,TGCGCCAGCAGCTTGGTCGAGGGAGCTGAAGCTTTCTTT
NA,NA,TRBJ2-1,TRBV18,CASSPPASYNEQFF,TGTGCCAGCTCACCACCGGCAAGTTACAATGAGCAGTTCTTC
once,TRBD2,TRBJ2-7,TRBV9,CASSAGLAAYEQYF,TGTGCCAGCAGCGCGGGACTAGCGGCCTACGAGCAGTACTTC
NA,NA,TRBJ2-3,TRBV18,CASTEGQMNTDTQYF,TGTGCCAGCACGGAGGGACAGATGAACACAGATACGCAGTATTTT
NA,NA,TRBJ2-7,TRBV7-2,CASSLSSERVPYEQYF,TGTGCCAGCAGCTTAAGTTCGGAGCGTGTTCCCTACGAGCAGTACTTC
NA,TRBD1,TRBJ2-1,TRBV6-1,CASSEARGMVYNEQFF,TGTGCCAGCAGTGAAGCCAGGGGGATGGTCTACAATGAGCAGTTCTTC
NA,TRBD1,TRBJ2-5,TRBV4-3,CASSQEGRQGGETQYF,TGCGCCAGCAGCCAAGAGGGGCGACAGGGCGGAGAGACCCAGTACTTC
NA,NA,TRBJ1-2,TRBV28,CASSPPLPGWVSYTF,TGTGCCAGCAGTCCCCCCCTCCCAGGGTGGGTTAGCTACACCTTC
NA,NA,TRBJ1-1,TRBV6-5,CASSYGARSEAFF,TGTGCCAGCAGTTACGGGGCGCGCAGTGAAGCTTTCTTT
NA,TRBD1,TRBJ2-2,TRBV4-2,CASSHATGATGELFF,TGTGCCAGCAGCCATGCTACAGGGGCCACCGGGGAGCTGTTTTTT
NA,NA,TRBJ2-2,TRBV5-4,CASSLAGTGELFF,TGTGCCAGCAGCTTGGCGGGTACCGGGGAGCTGTTTTTT
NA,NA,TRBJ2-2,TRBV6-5,CASSYFRFVGELFF,TGTGCCAGCAGTTACTTCCGGTTCGTCGGGGAGCTGTTTTTT
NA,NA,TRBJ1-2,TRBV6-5,CASSAQENYGYTF,TGTGCCAGCAGTGCGCAGGAAAACTATGGCTACACCTTC
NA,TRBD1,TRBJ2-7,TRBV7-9,CSSSLRQGVGEQYF,TGTTCCAGCAGCTTAAGACAGGGGGTGGGAGAGCAGTACTTC
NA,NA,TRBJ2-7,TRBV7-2,CASSPYPGLGYEQYF,TGTGCCAGCAGCCCTTACCCGGGACTGGGCTACGAGCAGTACTTC
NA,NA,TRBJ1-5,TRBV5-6,CASSLFRGGNQPQHF,TGTGCCAGCAGCTTATTCAGGGGAGGGAATCAGCCCCAGCATTTT
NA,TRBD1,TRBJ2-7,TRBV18,CASSTGTGPREQYF,TGTGCCAGCTCAACCGGGACAGGGCCCCGGGAGCAGTACTTC
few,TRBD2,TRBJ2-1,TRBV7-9,CASSLGRGLYNEQFF,TGTGCCAGCAGCTTAGGAAGGGGACTATACAATGAGCAGTTCTTC
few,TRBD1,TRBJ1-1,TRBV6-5,CASSYSRTGDTEAFF,TGTGCCAGCAGTTACTCGAGAACAGGGGACACTGAAGCTTTCTTT
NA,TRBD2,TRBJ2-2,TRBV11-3,CASSLGGVTGELFF,TGTGCCAGCAGCTTGGGGGGGGTCACCGGGGAGCTGTTTTTT
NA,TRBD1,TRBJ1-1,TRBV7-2,CASSLGGTGNKAFF,TGTGCCAGCAGCTTAGGAGGGACAGGGAATAAAGCTTTCTTT
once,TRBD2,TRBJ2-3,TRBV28,CASSFQTSGGTDTQYF,TGTGCCAGCAGTTTTCAGACTAGCGGGGGCACAGATACGCAGTATTTT